This TCR beta chain emerged from a study of radiotherapy plus CTLA-4 blockade in lung cancer. The assay was immunoSEQ multiplex PCR, and TCRdb's table has in-frame clones only and misses some. The top ten hold 2.4% of the sample, which has roughly 100,000 clones, 70% to 90% seen once. General study findings and limits: In blood, early T cell clone dynamics reportedly predicted response best, together with interferon-beta. Once radiotherapy plus ipilimumab had been given, TCR clones derived from tumor expanded in blood.

As for this clone: The antigen is not known.

This TCR derives from a human donor with non-small cell lung cancer that progressed on radiotherapy plus ipilimumab. Some clones in this sample may be carry-over from other donors' samples. The sequences come from peripheral blood, collected from a patient treated with radiotherapy plus ipilimumab.

The CDR3 region is CASSLVGALTNEKLFF. CDR3 bases: TGTGCCAGCAGCTTGGTCGGGGCTCTAACTAATGAAAAACTGTTTTTT. This rearrangement joins TRBV5-5 to TRBJ1-4, with a possible D match to TRBD1 (5 bases). CDR1 is SGHKS, CDR2 YYEKEE, per germline (reference sequence). The CDR3 consists of 16 residues. V dropped 0 bases and J dropped 1 base, with 10 bases sitting between them.